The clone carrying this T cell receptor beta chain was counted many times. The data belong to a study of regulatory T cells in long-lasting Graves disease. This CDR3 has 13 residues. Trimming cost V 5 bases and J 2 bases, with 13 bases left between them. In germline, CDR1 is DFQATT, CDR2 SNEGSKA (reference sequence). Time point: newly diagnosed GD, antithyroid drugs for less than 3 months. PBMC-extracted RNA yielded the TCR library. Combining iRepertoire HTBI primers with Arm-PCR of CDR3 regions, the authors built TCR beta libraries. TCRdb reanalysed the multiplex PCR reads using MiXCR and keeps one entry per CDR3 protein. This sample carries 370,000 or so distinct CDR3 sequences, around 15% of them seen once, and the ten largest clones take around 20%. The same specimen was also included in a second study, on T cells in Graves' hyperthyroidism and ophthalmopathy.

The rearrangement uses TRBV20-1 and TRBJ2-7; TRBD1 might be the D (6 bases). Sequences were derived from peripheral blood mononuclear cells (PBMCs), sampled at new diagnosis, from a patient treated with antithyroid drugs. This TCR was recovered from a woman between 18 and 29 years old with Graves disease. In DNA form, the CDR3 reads TGCAGTGCTCCCCGGCCAGGGGCCTACGAGCAGTACTTC. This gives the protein CSAPRPGAYEQYF.